The sequence of this T cell receptor (beta chain) was determined in a study of a mutant IDH1 vaccine in newly diagnosed glioma. Concerning this clone: Its antigen is not known.

The sample's time point: week 5, during vaccination. One vaccine dose held 300 ug of mutant IDH1 20-mer peptide and came with topical imiquimod. The table came from immunoSEQ multiplex PCR; TCRdb's copy has only in-frame clones and leaves some out. The sample holds 40,000 to 50,000 clones, 75% to 90% seen once. CDR3 length: 15 residues. In germline, CDR1 is MNHEY, CDR2 SVGAGI. Trimming removed 4 bases at V and 2 bases at J, with 12 bases between. The clonotype originates from a man aged 35 to 55 with glioma. The sample was PBMCs, taken from a glioma patient whose treatment included an IDH1 peptide vaccine. This chain connects TRBV6-5 to TRBJ1-3; D is perhaps TRBD1 (5 bases). The CDR3 region is CASSSTGTAGNTIYF. CDR3 nucleotides: TGTGCCAGCAGTTCGACCGGGACCGCTGGAAACACCATATATTTT.